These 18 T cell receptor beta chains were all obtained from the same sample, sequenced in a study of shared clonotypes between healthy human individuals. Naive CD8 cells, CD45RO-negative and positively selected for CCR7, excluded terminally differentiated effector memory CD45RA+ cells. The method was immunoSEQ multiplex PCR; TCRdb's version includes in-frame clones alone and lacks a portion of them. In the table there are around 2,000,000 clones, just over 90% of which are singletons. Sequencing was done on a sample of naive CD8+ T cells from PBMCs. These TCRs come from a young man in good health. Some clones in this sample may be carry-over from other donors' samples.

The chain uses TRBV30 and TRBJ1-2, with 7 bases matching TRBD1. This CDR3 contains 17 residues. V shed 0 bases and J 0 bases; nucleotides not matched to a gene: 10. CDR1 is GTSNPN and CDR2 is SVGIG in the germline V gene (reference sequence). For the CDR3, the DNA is TGTGCCTGGAGTGTTTTGCGAGGACAGGCACCTAACTATGGCTACACCTTC. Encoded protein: CAWSVLRGQAPNYGYTF.

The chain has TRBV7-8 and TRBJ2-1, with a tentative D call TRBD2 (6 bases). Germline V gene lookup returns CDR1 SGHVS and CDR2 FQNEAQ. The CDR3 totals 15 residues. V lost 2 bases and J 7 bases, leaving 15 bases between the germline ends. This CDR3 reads CASSLTRGGGNEQFF. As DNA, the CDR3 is TGTGCCAGCAGCTTAACGAGGGGAGGTGGGAATGAGCAGTTCTTC.

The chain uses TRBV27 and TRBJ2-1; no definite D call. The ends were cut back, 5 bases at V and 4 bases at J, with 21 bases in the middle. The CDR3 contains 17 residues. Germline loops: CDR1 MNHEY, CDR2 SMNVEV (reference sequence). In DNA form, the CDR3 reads TGTGCCAGCAGTCACCGACCCCTCGCACCGATTTACAATGAGCAGTTCTTC. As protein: CASSHRPLAPIYNEQFF.

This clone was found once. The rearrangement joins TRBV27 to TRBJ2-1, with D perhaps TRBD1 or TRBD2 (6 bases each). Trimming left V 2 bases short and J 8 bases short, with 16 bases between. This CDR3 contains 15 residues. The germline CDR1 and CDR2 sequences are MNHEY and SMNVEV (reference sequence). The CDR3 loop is CASSLPPRGRDEQFF. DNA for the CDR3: TGTGCCAGCAGTTTACCCCCCCGGGGGCGGGATGAGCAGTTCTTC.

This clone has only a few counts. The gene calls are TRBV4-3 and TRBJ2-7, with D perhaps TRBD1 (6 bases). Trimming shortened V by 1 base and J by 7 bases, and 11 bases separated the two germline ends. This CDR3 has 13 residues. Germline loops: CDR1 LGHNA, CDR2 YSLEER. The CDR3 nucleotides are TGCGCCAGCAGCCAAGTCTCAGGGGAGGAGCAGTACTTC. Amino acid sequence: CASSQVSGEEQYF.

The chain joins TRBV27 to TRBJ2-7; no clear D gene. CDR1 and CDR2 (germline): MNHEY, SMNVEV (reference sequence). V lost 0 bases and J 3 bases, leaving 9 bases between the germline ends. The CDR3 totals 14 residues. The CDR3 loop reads CASSLSGFLYEQYF. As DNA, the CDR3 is TGTGCCAGCAGTTTATCAGGGTTCCTCTACGAGCAGTACTTC.

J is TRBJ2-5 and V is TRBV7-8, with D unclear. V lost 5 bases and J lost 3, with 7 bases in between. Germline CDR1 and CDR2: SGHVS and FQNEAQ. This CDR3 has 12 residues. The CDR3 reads CASSPLEETQYF. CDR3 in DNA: TGTGCCAGCAGCCCCCTCGAAGAGACCCAGTACTTC.

As DNA, the CDR3 is TGTGCCAGCAGCCCCGGACAGGGTGGTGAGCAGTTCTTC. It codes for CASSPGQGGEQFF. This chain joins TRBV7-9 and TRBJ2-1, with 8 bases lining up with TRBD1. The CDR3 sequence is 13 residues long. After removal of 5 bases from V and 9 bases from J, the junction contained 6 bases not matched to a gene. Germline CDR1 reads SEHNR; CDR2 reads FQNEAQ (reference sequence).

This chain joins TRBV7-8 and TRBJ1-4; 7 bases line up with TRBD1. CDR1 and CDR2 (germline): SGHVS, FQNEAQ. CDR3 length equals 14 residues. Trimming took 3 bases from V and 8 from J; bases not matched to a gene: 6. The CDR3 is CASSFRQGNEKLFF. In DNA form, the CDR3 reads TGTGCCAGCAGCTTTCGACAGGGAAACGAAAAACTGTTTTTT.

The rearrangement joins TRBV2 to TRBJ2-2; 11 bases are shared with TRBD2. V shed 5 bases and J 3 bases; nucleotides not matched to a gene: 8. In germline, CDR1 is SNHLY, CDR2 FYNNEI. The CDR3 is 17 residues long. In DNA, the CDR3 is TGTGCCAGCAGTTCCTGGGGGGGACTAGCGGACACCGGGGAGCTGTTTTTT. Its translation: CASSSWGGLADTGELFF.

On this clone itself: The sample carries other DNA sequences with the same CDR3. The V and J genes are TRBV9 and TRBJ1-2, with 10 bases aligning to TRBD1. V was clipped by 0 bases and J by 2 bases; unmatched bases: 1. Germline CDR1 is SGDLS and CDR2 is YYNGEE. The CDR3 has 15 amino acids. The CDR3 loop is CASSVVGQGNYGYTF. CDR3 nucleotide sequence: TGTGCCAGCAGCGTAGTGGGACAGGGGAACTATGGCTACACCTTC.

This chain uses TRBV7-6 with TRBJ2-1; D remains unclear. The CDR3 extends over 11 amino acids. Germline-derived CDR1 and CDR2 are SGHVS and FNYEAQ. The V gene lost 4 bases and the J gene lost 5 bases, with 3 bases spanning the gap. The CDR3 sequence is CASSSDNEQFF. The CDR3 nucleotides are TGTGCCAGCAGCTCTGACAATGAGCAGTTCTTC.

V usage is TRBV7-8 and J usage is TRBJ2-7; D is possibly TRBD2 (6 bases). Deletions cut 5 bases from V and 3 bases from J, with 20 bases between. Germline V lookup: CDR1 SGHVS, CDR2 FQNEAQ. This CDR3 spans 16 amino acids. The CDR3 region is CASSPLGGVGGYEQYF. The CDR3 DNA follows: TGTGCCAGCAGCCCCCTCGGGGGAGTTGGGGGCTACGAGCAGTACTTC.

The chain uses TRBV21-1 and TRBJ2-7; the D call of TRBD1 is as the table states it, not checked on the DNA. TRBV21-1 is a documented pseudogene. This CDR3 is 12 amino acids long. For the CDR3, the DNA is TGTGCCAGCAGCAGGGACAGCTACGAGCAGTACTTC. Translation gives CASSRDSYEQYF.

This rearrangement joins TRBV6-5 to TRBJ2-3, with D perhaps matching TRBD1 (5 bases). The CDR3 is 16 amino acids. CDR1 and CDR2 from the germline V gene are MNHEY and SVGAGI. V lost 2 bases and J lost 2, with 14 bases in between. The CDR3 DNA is TGTGCCAGCAGTTACGGAACAGGCCCATCCACAGATACGCAGTATTTT. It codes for CASSYGTGPSTDTQYF.

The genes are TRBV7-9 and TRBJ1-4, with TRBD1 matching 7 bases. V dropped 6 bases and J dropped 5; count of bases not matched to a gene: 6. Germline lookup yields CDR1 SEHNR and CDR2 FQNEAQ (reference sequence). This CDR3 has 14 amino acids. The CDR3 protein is CASSSGGRNEKLFF. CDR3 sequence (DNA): TGTGCCAGCAGTTCAGGGGGGAGGAATGAAAAACTGTTTTTT.

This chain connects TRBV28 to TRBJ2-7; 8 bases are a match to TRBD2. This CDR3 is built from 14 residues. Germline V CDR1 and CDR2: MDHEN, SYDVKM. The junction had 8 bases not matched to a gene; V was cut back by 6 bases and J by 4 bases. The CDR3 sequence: CASSRRGGVYEQYF. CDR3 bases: TGTGCCAGCAGCCGTCGGGGGGGCGTTTACGAGCAGTACTTC.

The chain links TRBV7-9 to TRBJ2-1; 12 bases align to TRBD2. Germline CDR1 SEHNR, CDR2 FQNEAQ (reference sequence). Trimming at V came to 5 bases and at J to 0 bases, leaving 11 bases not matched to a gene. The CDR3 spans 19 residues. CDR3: CASSQTSGSGKGSYNEQFF. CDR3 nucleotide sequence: TGTGCCAGCAGCCAGACTAGCGGGAGTGGTAAAGGCTCCTACAATGAGCAGTTCTTC. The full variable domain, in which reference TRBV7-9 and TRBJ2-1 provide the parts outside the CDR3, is DTGVSQNPRHKITKRGQNVTFRCDPISEHNRLYWYRQTLGQGPEFLTYFQNEAQLEKSRLLSDRFSAERPKGSFSTLEIQRTEQGDSAMYLCASSQTSGSGKGSYNEQFFGPGTRLTVL.